The rows below give T cell receptor beta chains drawn from one sample of a study of OX40 agonist ivuxolimab in advanced cancers. The assay was immunoSEQ multiplex PCR, and TCRdb's table has in-frame clones only and misses some. Counted here are approximately 64,000 clones, 80% to 90% occurring once; the ten biggest clones make up around 2.8%. The sequences come from CD4+ or CD8+ T cells sorted from blood, collected in a trial of the OX40 agonist ivuxolimab. The receptor set was obtained from an adult with an advanced solid tumor such as melanoma, head and neck, liver or kidney cancer. Both conserved end residues are part of each CDR3. The D gene is left open where the match is weak. Clone sizes are given selectively: once, few, many, or a class where the clone is expanded.

clone_size	d_call	v_call	j_call	cdr3_nt	cdr3_aa
few	TRBD2	TRBV5-8	TRBJ2-5	TGTGCCAGCAGCTTGGTGGGGGGGGAGACCCAGTACTTC	CASSLVGGETQYF
few	TRBD1	TRBV30	TRBJ2-2	TGTGCCTGGAGTGTACAGGGGGGCACCGGGGAGCTGTTTTTT	CAWSVQGGTGELFF
-	TRBD2	TRBV29-1	TRBJ2-3	TGCAGCGTTGTACTAGCGGGGGGCACAGATACGCAGTATTTT	CSVVLAGGTDTQYF
many	-	TRBV7-6	TRBJ1-5	TGTGCCAGCAGCTTAGGGGGGGGTAACAATCAGCCCCAGCATTTT	CASSLGGGNNQPQHF
-	-	TRBV7-2	TRBJ2-3	TGTGCCAGCAGCTTGGAAGGCGCGGGGCTGACAGATACGCAGTATTTT	CASSLEGAGLTDTQYF
-	-	TRBV5-4	TRBJ1-5	TGTGCCAGCAGCTTGGCAGGCCAGGGAGGTAATCAGCCCCAGCATTTT	CASSLAGQGGNQPQHF
-	TRBD2	TRBV30	TRBJ2-1	TGTGCCTGGATGAGGGCAACTAGCGGGGGGGCTGGCGAGCAGTTCTTC	CAWMRATSGGAGEQFF
-	TRBD2	TRBV7-3	TRBJ2-1	TGTGCCAGCAGCTCTAATAGCGGGGGGGCCTACAATGAGCAGTTCTTC	CASSSNSGGAYNEQFF
-	TRBD1	TRBV4-2	TRBJ1-2	TGTGCCAGCAGCCAAACGGGACAGGGAGTCTATGGCTACACCTTC	CASSQTGQGVYGYTF
once	-	TRBV7-2	TRBJ2-5	TGTGCCAGCAGCCAGGGGGGGGAGTCCCAAGAGACCCAGTACTTC	CASSQGGESQETQYF
-	-	TRBV5-4	TRBJ2-5	TGTGCCAGCAGCCCGGGTCCGGGACGGAGCAACCAAGAGACCCAGTACTTC	CASSPGPGRSNQETQYF
-	-	TRBV7-3	TRBJ1-2	TGTGCCAGCAGCTTAGGTTTTAACTATGGCTACACCTTC	CASSLGFNYGYTF
-	TRBD1	TRBV28	TRBJ2-7	TGTGCCAGCAGTTTAGGGACAGGGGCCTACGAGCAGTACTTC	CASSLGTGAYEQYF
-	-	TRBV28	TRBJ2-2	TGTGCCAGCACTGGACAGCCGAACACCGGGGAGCTGTTTTTT	CASTGQPNTGELFF
-	-	TRBV2	TRBJ2-3	TGTGCCAGCAACCGACAGGCAACTAGCACAGATACGCAGTATTTT	CASNRQATSTDTQYF
-	-	TRBV2	TRBJ1-5	TGTGCCAGCAGTGAGGGGGCCGCTGGTCAGCCCCAGCATTTT	CASSEGAAGQPQHF
-	-	TRBV5-8	TRBJ2-4	TGTGCCAGCACCCCAGGCTTGAGCAACATTCAGTACTTC	CASTPGLSNIQYF
-	-	TRBV5-8	TRBJ2-1	TGTGCCAGCAGCTACGGACTCTATGAGCAGTTCTTC	CASSYGLYEQFF
-	-	TRBV27	TRBJ1-2	TGTGCCAGCAGTTTTTTGGGGGCCGACTATGGCTACACCTTC	CASSFLGADYGYTF
-	TRBD1	TRBV28	TRBJ2-7	TGTGCCAGCCTGGACCGGGACAGGGTCGAGCAGTACTTC	CASLDRDRVEQYF
-	-	TRBV18	TRBJ2-2	TGTGCCAGCTCACCGGGCTTGGTCGGCGGGGAGCTGTTTTTT	CASSPGLVGGELFF
few	-	TRBV7-9	TRBJ1-1	TGTGCCAGCAGCTACGGACGGATAAACACTGAAGCTTTCTTT	CASSYGRINTEAFF
-	TRBD1	TRBV6-5	TRBJ2-1	TGTGCCAGCACCTTAACAGGGGCGTTCAATGAGCAGTTCTTC	CASTLTGAFNEQFF
-	-	TRBV5-6	TRBJ2-5	TGTGCCAGCAGCTTGAGGACGGGGGAGACCCAGTACTTC	CASSLRTGETQYF
-	-	TRBV7-3	TRBJ1-2	TGCGCCAGCAGCCGTTCGGGACTATCTAACTATGGCTACACCTTC	CASSRSGLSNYGYTF
few	-	TRBV7-3	TRBJ1-2	TGTGCCAGCAGCTTAACGTTAGCGGGAGGCGGCTACACCTTC	CASSLTLAGGGYTF
-	TRBD2	TRBV4-1	TRBJ2-1	TGCGCCAGCAGCCGGTTAGCGGGGGGGCCGAATGAGCAGTTCTTC	CASSRLAGGPNEQFF
few	-	TRBV14	TRBJ1-6	TGTGCCAGCAGCCCGGAGGGCTCCGTTGGCCCACCCCTCCACTTT	CASSPEGSVGPPLHF
once	TRBD1	TRBV25-1	TRBJ1-4	TGTGCCAGCGACATGACAGGGGATAATGAAAAACTGTTTTTT	CASDMTGDNEKLFF
-	-	TRBV10-3	TRBJ2-3	TGTGCCATCAGTGTCGGGACATGGGATACTAATACGCAGTATTTT	CAISVGTWDTNTQYF
few	-	TRBV4-2	TRBJ1-1	TGTGCCAGCAGCCAAGAAGGGCAGGGAATGAACACTGAAGCTTTCTTT	CASSQEGQGMNTEAFF
-	-	TRBV7-6	TRBJ2-4	TGTGCCAGCAGCTTAGAGAACCCCCCCACATCAAACATTCAGTACTTC	CASSLENPPTSNIQYF
-	-	TRBV18	TRBJ2-5	TGTGCCAGCTCCGACTTTGGAGGGGGAGAGACCCAGTACTTC	CASSDFGGGETQYF
-	TRBD1	TRBV15	TRBJ1-4	TGTGCCACCAGCAGCCCACGACAGGGTTTCAATGAAAAACTGTTTTTT	CATSSPRQGFNEKLFF
-	TRBD2	TRBV4-2	TRBJ2-3	TGTGCCAGCAGCCACGGGACTCTAGCGGGGGGCACAGATACGCAGTATTTT	CASSHGTLAGGTDTQYF